A selection of T cell receptor beta chains follows, all from one sample in a study of blood T cell repertoires in COVID-19. Profiled with immunoSEQ multiplex PCR; TCRdb holds only in-frame clones, not every one. Of over 150,000 clones in the sample, about 80% were seen once. Sequenced sample: peripheral blood. These receptors came from a woman aged 60-70 years with acute or convalescent COVID-19. The CDR3 runs from the conserved cysteine through the conserved F or W. Each record gives: clone size, V gene, J gene, D gene, CDR3 protein, CDR3 DNA. D genes are given only for firm matches. Expanded clones get a size class; other rows say once, few or many, or leave the size out.

.,TRBV5-1,TRBJ2-1,TRBD2,CASSLAASGGESSYNEQFF,TGCGCCAGCAGCTTGGCAGCTAGCGGGGGTGAGAGCTCCTACAATGAGCAGTTCTTC
.,TRBV19,TRBJ1-2,TRBD1,CASSIRDREFDYGYTF,TGTGCCAGTAGTATCCGTGACAGGGAGTTTGACTATGGCTACACCTTC
.,TRBV24-1,TRBJ1-4,.,CATRIDKLF,TGTGCCACCAGGATCGACAAACTTTTT
.,TRBV4-1,TRBJ1-5,.,CASSSEAGGFQPQHF,TGCGCCAGCAGCTCCGAGGCGGGGGGCTTTCAGCCCCAGCATTTT
.,TRBV4-1,TRBJ1-6,.,CASAAGLLRGGYNSPLHF,TGCGCCAGCGCCGCGGGACTCCTAAGGGGGGGATATAATTCACCCCTCCACTTT
once,TRBV6-5,TRBJ2-7,.,CASSPVVYEQYF,TGTGCCAGCAGTCCGGTCGTTTACGAGCAGTACTTC
once,TRBV9,TRBJ1-6,.,CASSVGAANSPLHF,TGTGCCAGCAGCGTAGGGGCCGCCAATTCACCCCTCCACTTT
.,TRBV3-1/TRBV3-2,TRBJ2-1,.,CASKNLQGGEQFF,TGTGCCAGCAAAAACCTTCAGGGGGGTGAGCAGTTCTTC
.,TRBV2,TRBJ1-6,.,CASWGGSSYNSPLHF,TGTGCCAGTTGGGGAGGCAGCTCCTATAATTCACCCCTCCACTTT
.,TRBV5-1,TRBJ1-5,.,CASSPGHLNQPQHF,TGCGCCAGCAGCCCTGGACACCTCAATCAGCCCCAGCATTTT
.,TRBV7-6,TRBJ1-5,TRBD1,CASSLAEYRGRNQPQHF,TGTGCCAGCAGCTTAGCGGAATACAGGGGCCGCAATCAGCCCCAGCATTTT
.,TRBV6-4,TRBJ2-3,TRBD2,CASSDSASGGASDTQYF,TGTGCCAGCAGTGACTCGGCTAGCGGGGGGGCTTCAGATACGCAGTATTTT
.,TRBV4-2,TRBJ2-7,.,CASSQPRSANTYEQYF,TGTGCCAGCAGCCAGCCTCGTAGCGCTAATACCTACGAGCAGTACTTC
once,TRBV4-1,TRBJ1-2,TRBD1,CASSHWTGDYGYTF,TGCGCCAGCAGCCATTGGACAGGGGACTATGGCTACACCTTC
.,TRBV3-1/TRBV3-2,TRBJ1-4,.,CASSPPLGGGANEKLFF,TGTGCCAGCAGCCCACCATTGGGAGGGGGGGCTAATGAAAAACTGTTTTTT
.,TRBV5-6,TRBJ1-6,.,CASSLGRNSPLHF,TGTGCCAGCAGCTTGGGTCGTAATTCACCCCTCCACTTT
once,TRBV12-5,TRBJ2-2,.,CASGSESNTGELFF,TGTGCTAGTGGTTCAGAATCGAACACCGGGGAGCTGTTTTTT
.,TRBV7-8,TRBJ1-5,.,CASSFLKGQPQHF,TGTGCCAGCAGCTTCCTCAAGGGGCAGCCCCAGCATTTT
once,TRBV20-1,TRBJ1-3,.,CSASTNPGNTIYF,TGCAGTGCTAGTACAAATCCTGGAAACACCATATATTTT
.,TRBV7-9,TRBJ2-3,.,CASSSGPKGSRTDTQYF,TGTGCCAGCAGCTCAGGTCCGAAAGGGAGTCGTACAGATACGCAGTATTTT
.,TRBV28,TRBJ1-2,TRBD1,CASRSDRGKGYTF,TGTGCCAGCAGATCGGACAGGGGAAAGGGCTACACCTTC
.,TRBV6-5,TRBJ1-5,.,CASGGLDQPQHF,TGTGCCAGCGGGGGCTTAGATCAGCCCCAGCATTTT
.,TRBV5-1,TRBJ1-1,TRBD1,CASSYRPQGENTEAFF,TGCGCCAGCAGCTATCGCCCACAGGGGGAGAACACTGAAGCTTTCTTT
few,TRBV7-8,TRBJ2-7,TRBD2,CASSLNSGAFYEQYF,TGTGCCAGCAGCTTAAACAGCGGGGCCTTCTACGAGCAGTACTTC
.,TRBV3-1/TRBV3-2,TRBJ1-1,.,CASSQAYSGAEAFF,TGTGCCAGCAGCCAAGCATACTCGGGGGCTGAAGCTTTCTTT
.,TRBV7-9,TRBJ1-1,TRBD1,CASSGQEVLNTEAFF,TGTGCCAGCAGCGGACAGGAGGTTCTGAACACTGAAGCTTTCTTT
.,TRBV5-5,TRBJ1-1,.,CASSLASGSWAFF,TGTGCCAGCAGCTTGGCCTCGGGGAGCTGGGCTTTCTTT
.,TRBV7-3,TRBJ2-4,TRBD2,CASSLGVGLAGGWLTKNIQYF,TGTGCCAGCAGCTTAGGTGTCGGGCTAGCGGGGGGATGGTTAACCAAAAACATTCAGTACTTC
.,TRBV2,TRBJ2-1,.,CASTFLSGQSFF,TGTGCCAGCACCTTCCTGTCGGGACAATCCTTCTTC
.,TRBV7-9,TRBJ2-3,TRBD2,CASSYGTSGVPSTDTQYF,TGTGCCAGCAGCTATGGGACTAGCGGGGTACCGAGCACAGATACGCAGTATTTT
many,TRBV7-9,TRBJ1-1,.,CASSQELTALEAFF,TGTGCCAGCAGCCAAGAGTTGACAGCGCTTGAAGCTTTCTTT
.,TRBV5-1,TRBJ2-1,TRBD2,CASSVGLALGNEQFF,TGCGCCAGCAGCGTGGGACTAGCGCTGGGGAATGAGCAGTTCTTC
.,TRBV3-1/TRBV3-2,TRBJ2-2,.,CASSPLPGELFF,TGTGCCAGCAGCCCCCTTCCCGGGGAGCTGTTTTTT
.,TRBV5-8,TRBJ1-1,.,CASKATQGTNTEAFF,TGTGCCAGCAAGGCTACACAGGGAACGAACACTGAAGCTTTCTTT
.,TRBV7-8,TRBJ2-1,.,CASSYGHLQFF,TGTGCCAGCAGCTACGGACACCTGCAGTTCTTC
.,TRBV28,TRBJ2-5,TRBD2,CASRLAGVQETQYF,TGTGCCAGCAGACTAGCGGGGGTCCAAGAGACCCAGTACTTC
few,TRBV18,TRBJ2-2,.,CASSPRIDTGELFF,TGTGCCAGCTCACCACGTATAGACACCGGGGAGCTGTTTTTT
.,TRBV14,TRBJ1-3,.,CASSQVEKTIYF,TGTGCCAGCAGCCAAGTGGAGAAGACCATATATTTT
.,TRBV19,TRBJ1-4,.,CASSIGQTTIVEKLFF,TGTGCCAGTAGTATCGGACAGACTACTATTGTCGAAAAACTGTTTTTT